These 25 T cell receptor beta chains were sequenced from one sample in a study of Graves' ophthalmopathy and Graves' hyperthyroidism. RNA transcripts yielded amplified TCR beta CDR3 regions. HTBI primers were used in a first-round RT-PCR, which preceded a second-round multiplex PCR. One entry per CDR3 protein, called by TCRdb with MiXCR from the multiplex PCR reads. The sample consists of hundreds of thousands of distinct CDR3 sequences, about a fifth of them appearing once. Source material: peripheral blood. These receptors originate from a woman under 30 with stable Graves' hyperthyroidism. Some clones in this sample may be carry-over from other donors' samples.

The chain has TRBV12-3 or TRBV12-4 and TRBJ1-2; 8 positions agree with TRBD1. With V trimmed by 6 bases and J by 8 bases, 8 bases remained unmatched. The CDR3 has 13 amino acids. The CDR3 bases are TGTGCCAGCAGCTTCACAGGGGGTAACGGCTACACCTTC. Translated, it gives CASSFTGGNGYTF.

This sequence joins TRBV11-2 and TRBJ2-7, with TRBD2 matching over 8 bases. J was trimmed by 5 bases and V by 2 bases; bases with no gene match: 8. Germline V gene lookup returns CDR1 SGHAT and CDR2 FQNNGV. The CDR3 extends over 15 amino acids. In nucleotides, the CDR3 is TGTGCCAGCAGCTTAACTGGGCTAGCGGGTGACGAGCAGTACTTC. Protein sequence: CASSLTGLAGDEQYF.

In this sample, this clonotype turned up many times. The chain couples TRBV12-3 or TRBV12-4 to TRBJ1-2, with D possibly TRBD1 on 5 matching bases. V lost 3 bases, J lost 4 bases, and 12 bases lay in between. This CDR3 is built from 14 residues. CDR3 nucleotide sequence: TGTGCCAGCAGTTTTGTGCGGACATTCTATGGCTACACCTTC. Amino acids: CASSFVRTFYGYTF.

The chain combines TRBV6-1 with TRBJ1-1; D remains ambiguous. Trimming shortened V by 2 bases and J by 5 bases, and 18 bases separated the two germline ends. The CDR3 spans 16 residues. In germline, CDR1 is MNHNS, CDR2 SASEGT. CDR3 sequence: CASSEFGNIGRTEAFF. The CDR3 DNA sequence: TGTGCCAGCAGTGAATTCGGGAATATAGGAAGGACTGAAGCTTTCTTT.

In the case of this clonotype: A much more abundant neighbour one base away suggests this may be a read error. The genes are TRBV29-1 and TRBJ1-1; TRBD1 agrees at 7 bases. This CDR3 has 12 amino acids. Germline V CDR1 and CDR2: SQVTM, ANQGSEA. V gave up 6 bases and J gave up 10 bases; unmatched junction bases: 11. CDR3 in DNA: TGCAGCGTCGTAGTCAGGGGGAAGGTAGCTTTCTTT. Amino acid sequence: CSVVVRGKVAFF.

This clonotype appeared many times. The chain joins TRBV6-2 or TRBV6-3 to TRBJ2-2, with D possibly TRBD1 on 6 matching bases. Per the germline V gene, CDR1 is MNHEY and CDR2 is SVGEGT. V dropped 5 bases and J dropped 2 bases, with 18 bases sitting between them. This CDR3 is 17 amino acids long. For the CDR3, the DNA is TGTGCCAGCAGTCTACCCTGGCAGGGGATTAACACCGGGGAGCTGTTTTTT. Residues: CASSLPWQGINTGELFF.

This clonotype has a count of ten or more. CDR3 nucleotide sequence: TGTGCCAGCAGCCGCTCGGACAGCCGCACCTACGAGCAGTACTTC. It translates to CASSRSDSRTYEQYF. V and J are TRBV6-5 and TRBJ2-7, with a tentative D call TRBD1 (6 bases). The germline gives CDR1 MNHEY, CDR2 SVGAGI. The CDR3 is 15 amino acids. Trimming took 6 bases from V and 2 from J, leaving 17 bases between them.

The chain carries TRBV3-1 and TRBJ2-7; 7 bases map to TRBD1. The CDR3 has 15 residues. Per the germline V gene, CDR1 is LGHDT and CDR2 is YNNKEL (reference sequence). Trimming took 1 base from V and 2 from J; bases not matched to a gene: 5. CDR3 in DNA: TGTGCCAGCAGCCAAGGAGGGACAGCCCCCTACGAGCAGTACTTC. Protein product: CASSQGGTAPYEQYF.

A few counts support this clonotype. The genes are TRBV6-1 and TRBJ2-5; tentative D call: TRBD2 (6 bases). The V end was cut by 5 bases, the J end by 5 bases, with 12 bases between. Germline V gene lookup returns CDR1 MNHNS and CDR2 SASEGT. CDR3 length equals 13 residues. For the CDR3, the DNA is TGTGCCAGCAGTCCTTGGGAGGTGGAGACCCAGTACTTC. Residues: CASSPWEVETQYF.

V is TRBV12-5 and J is TRBJ2-2; the D gene is possibly TRBD2 (5 bases). The ends were cut back, 1 base at V and 1 base at J, with 10 bases in the middle. The germline CDR1 and CDR2 sequences are LGHNT and FRNRAP. This CDR3 is 16 amino acids long. The CDR3 spells CASGLGETLNTGELFF. CDR3 DNA: TGTGCTAGTGGTTTGGGGGAGACATTGAACACCGGGGAGCTGTTTTTT.

This clonotype was counted ten times or more. The V call is TRBV12-3 or TRBV12-4, the J call TRBJ1-1; possible D gene TRBD1, 5 bases. Trimming removed 0 bases at V and 4 bases at J, with 12 bases between. The CDR3 loop spans 15 amino acids. The DNA of the CDR3 is TGTGCCAGCAGTTTAGCGGCGGGGCAGGGCACTGAAGCTTTCTTT. It specifies CASSLAAGQGTEAFF.

The rearrangement links TRBV20-1 to TRBJ1-1; D unresolved. Trimming pared 3 bases from V and 0 bases from J, leaving 11 bases between. The length of the CDR3 is 14 residues. Germline V gene sequence: CDR1 DFQATT, CDR2 SNEGSKA (reference sequence). As DNA, the CDR3 is TGCAGTGCTAGGGCCCCCCCTTTGAACACTGAAGCTTTCTTT. It codes for CSARAPPLNTEAFF.

The table lists this clonotype with a few counts. Written as DNA, the CDR3 is TGTGCCAGCAGACCGACAGCACCTAATTCACCCCTCCACTTT. Translation: CASRPTAPNSPLHF. The V and J genes are TRBV25-1 and TRBJ1-6, with D possibly TRBD1 on 5 matching bases. Trimming took 6 bases from V and 6 from J, leaving 12 bases between them. CDR3 length equals 14 residues. Per the germline V gene, CDR1 is MGHDK and CDR2 is SYGVNS. The full variable domain, its missing parts supplied by reference TRBV25-1 and TRBJ1-6, is EADIYQTPRYLVIGTGKKITLECSQTMGHDKMYWYQQDPGMELHLIHYSYGVNSTEKGDLSSESTVSRIRTEHFPLTLESARPSHTSQYLCASRPTAPNSPLHFGNGTRLTVT.

Ten or more counts support this clonotype. The rearrangement joins TRBV7-3 to TRBJ2-2; 11 bases line up with TRBD1. Germline V gene data show CDR1 as SGHTA and CDR2 as FQGTGA. The CDR3 is made up of 15 amino acids. The J segment lost 6 bases and the V segment lost 4 bases, leaving 4 bases of the junction unmatched. The CDR3 is CASSSGQGASGELFF. DNA for the CDR3: TGTGCCAGCAGCTCTGGACAGGGGGCGTCCGGGGAGCTGTTTTTT.

This clonotype was seen repeatedly, ten times or more. V and J are TRBV6-1 and TRBJ1-2, with D possibly being TRBD1 (6 bases). CDR1 MNHNS and CDR2 SASEGT come from the germline V gene. The CDR3 runs to 14 residues. Trimming took 7 bases from V and 2 from J, leaving 14 bases between them. CDR3 protein: CASNVQGSNYGYTF. Written as DNA, the CDR3 is TGTGCCAGCAACGTACAGGGTTCCAACTATGGCTACACCTTC.

The rearrangement links TRBV6-2 or TRBV6-3 to TRBJ2-2, with D unresolved. CDR3 length equals 14 residues. Deletions cut 0 bases from V and 4 bases from J, with 6 bases between. CDR1 is MNHEY and CDR2 is SVGEGT in the germline V gene. The CDR3 protein is CASSYSTGTGELFF. In nucleotides, the CDR3 is TGTGCCAGCAGTTACTCTACGGGCACCGGGGAGCTGTTTTTT.

This rearrangement joins TRBV7-9 to TRBJ2-5; D perhaps matches TRBD1 (5 bases). This CDR3 comprises 15 residues. Trimming took 5 bases from V and 5 from J, leaving 18 bases between them. Germline V gene sequence: CDR1 SEHNR, CDR2 FQNEAQ (reference sequence). CDR3 residues: CASSAPHRQAETQYF. DNA of the CDR3: TGTGCCAGCAGCGCACCTCACAGGCAAGCGGAGACCCAGTACTTC.

At least ten counts were recorded for this clonotype. This sequence joins TRBV11-1 and TRBJ2-7; 7 bases align to TRBD1. V dropped 5 bases and J dropped 7; count of bases not matched to a gene: 17. The CDR3 is 16 amino acids. CDR1 is SGHAT, CDR2 FQDESV, per germline (reference sequence). The CDR3 DNA reads TGTGCCAGCAGCGGGGATCGACAGGGTTCCTCGGGGGAGCAGTACTTC. This translates into CASSGDRQGSSGEQYF.

This clonotype was recorded many times. The V and J genes are TRBV12-3 or TRBV12-4 and TRBJ2-7; tentatively, D is TRBD1 (6 bases). V was pared by 3 bases and J by 5 bases, with 11 bases between. This CDR3 is 13 amino acids long. CDR3 in DNA: TGTGCCAGCAGTTTGGCAGGGGTTGACGAGCAGTACTTC. It is translated as CASSLAGVDEQYF.

This clonotype was recorded at least ten times. This chain joins TRBV20-1 and TRBJ2-2; weak D call: TRBD2 (6 bases). Germline V gene data show CDR1 as DFQATT and CDR2 as SNEGSKA (reference sequence). Trimming removed 6 bases from V and 0 bases from J, with 8 bases in between. This CDR3 has 13 amino acids. CDR3 sequence (DNA): TGCAGTGCCGGGGGTTCGAACACCGGGGAGCTGTTTTTT. It encodes CSAGGSNTGELFF.

The table lists this clonotype with many counts. The chain carries TRBV4-2 and TRBJ2-7; TRBD2 might be the D (5 bases). Trimming removed 6 bases from V and 1 base from J, with 13 bases in between. CDR3 length: 14 amino acids. Germline V gene sequence: CDR1 LGHNA, CDR2 YNFKEQ. CDR3 DNA: TGTGCCAGCAGACCTCTAATAGCGTCCTACGAGCAGTACTTC. The encoded protein is CASRPLIASYEQYF.

A single count supports this clonotype. The chain carries TRBV28 and TRBJ2-7; either TRBD1 or TRBD2 may supply D (6 bases each). The CDR3 has 16 amino acids. V lost 0 bases to trimming and J lost 4 bases, with 16 bases between them. Germline values: CDR1 MDHEN, CDR2 SYDVKM. The CDR3 DNA is TGTGCCAGCAGTTTATGGGGAAGGGGGGCCCTATACGAGCAGTACTTC. Translating gives CASSLWGRGALYEQYF.

The rearrangement links TRBV12-3 or TRBV12-4 to TRBJ2-7; 7 bases fit TRBD2. After removal of 4 bases from V and 2 bases from J, the junction contained 5 bases not matched to a gene. The CDR3 loop spans 14 amino acids. The CDR3 spells CASSWALAPYEQYF. CDR3 DNA: TGTGCCAGCAGTTGGGCACTAGCGCCCTACGAGCAGTACTTC.

This clonotype appeared many times. The chain has TRBV27 and TRBJ2-7; D is perhaps TRBD2 (5 bases). Trimming cost V 6 bases and J 2 bases, with 11 bases left between them. The CDR3 length is 13 residues. Per the germline V gene, CDR1 is MNHEY and CDR2 is SMNVEV (reference sequence). The CDR3 sequence: CASSRPGTYEQYF. CDR3 coding DNA: TGTGCCAGCAGCCGCCCGGGGACCTACGAGCAGTACTTC.

In this sample, this clonotype turned up many times. Its ends do not fully match the called genes, so a read error is possible. The chain has TRBV4-1 and TRBJ1-2, with TRBD1 matching over 7 bases. The CDR3 has 13 residues. Looked up from germline, CDR1 is MGHRA and CDR2 is YSYEKL. The CDR3 loop is CASSQGQNYGYTF. The CDR3 bases are TGTGCCAGCAGCCAGGGACAGAACTATGGCTACACCTTC.